What follows are 32 T cell receptor beta chains derived from one specimen sequenced in a study of shared clonotypes between healthy human individuals. The method was immunoSEQ multiplex PCR; TCRdb's version includes in-frame clones alone and lacks a portion of them. The table has about 530,000 clones, almost 97% seen once; the top ten hold about 0.054%. Sequenced material: naive CD4+ T cells sorted from blood. The subset here: CD45RA+ positively selected. The receptors shown here come from a woman in her 30s in good health.

J is TRBJ1-1 and V is TRBV27, with D possibly matching TRBD1 (6 bases). Trimming stripped 3 bases from V and 1 base from J, with 9 bases between. CDR3 length: 14 amino acids. The germline V gene has CDR1 MNHEY and CDR2 SMNVEV (reference sequence). CDR3 in amino acids: CASSLARGNTEAFF. DNA for the CDR3: TGTGCCAGCAGTTTGGCCAGGGGGAACACTGAAGCTTTCTTT.

The chain is built from TRBV5-4 and TRBJ2-1; 10 nucleotides line up with TRBD2. The junction had 3 bases not matched to a gene; V was cut back by 4 bases and J by 8 bases. The CDR3 extends over 13 amino acids. CDR1 and CDR2 (germline): SGHNT, YYREEE (reference sequence). DNA of the CDR3: TGTGCCAGCAGCCTAGCGGGAGTCCATGAGCAGTTCTTC. Encoded protein: CASSLAGVHEQFF. Filled out from reference TRBV5-4 and TRBJ2-1, the complete variable domain reads ETGVTQSPTHLIKTRGQQVTLRCSSQSGHNTVSWYQQALGQGPQFIFQYYREEENGRGNFPPRFSGLQFPNYSSELNVNALELDDSALYLCASSLAGVHEQFFGPGTRLTVL.

The chain links TRBV5-8 to TRBJ2-1, with TRBD1 identical over 12 bases. CDR3 size: 16 residues. V trimming: 1 base; J trimming: 7 bases; junction bases outside the gene matches: 6. Germline CDR1 and CDR2: SGHTS and YDEGEE. The CDR3 DNA reads as TGTGCCAGCAGCTTGCGGGGACAGGGGGCTTTAAATGAGCAGTTCTTC. This encodes CASSLRGQGALNEQFF.

This chain uses TRBV6-1 with TRBJ1-2, with 8 positions matching TRBD1. After removal of 11 bases from V and 4 bases from J, the junction contained 3 bases not matched to a gene. Germline V gene sequence: CDR1 MNHNS, CDR2 SASEGT. The CDR3 sequence is 11 residues long. For the CDR3, the DNA is TGTGCCGTGGACAGGGTCTATGGCTACACCTTC. Protein: CAVDRVYGYTF.

V and J are TRBV19 and TRBJ1-1; 11 bases agree with TRBD1. Germline-derived CDR1 and CDR2 are LNHDA and SQIVND (reference sequence). V lost 6 bases, J lost 5 bases, and 8 bases stayed unmatched. This CDR3 contains 15 residues. For the CDR3, the DNA is TGTGCCAGTAGAGGACAGGGGGCGGCGAGAACTGAAGCTTTCTTT. It is translated as CASRGQGAARTEAFF.

The chain uses TRBV6-5 and TRBJ2-7; D is undetermined. CDR1 and CDR2 from the germline V gene are MNHEY and SVGAGI. The CDR3 loop spans 16 amino acids. Trimming pared 2 bases from V and 0 bases from J, leaving 14 bases between. The CDR3 nucleotides are TGTGCCAGCAGTTACGGGCAAGACGGAAGCTCCTACGAGCAGTACTTC. It codes for CASSYGQDGSSYEQYF.

The J gene is TRBJ2-7, the V gene TRBV19; either TRBD1 or TRBD2 may supply D (5 bases each). The CDR3 has 16 residues. Germline V gene data show CDR1 as LNHDA and CDR2 as SQIVND (reference sequence). V was clipped by 6 bases and J by 6 bases, with 24 bases between them. This CDR3 is CASSPGWDRAGAEQYF. The CDR3 region has the DNA TGTGCCAGTAGCCCTGGCTGGGACCGTGCGGGCGCCGAGCAGTACTTC.

This sequence joins TRBV28 and TRBJ1-1; maybe TRBD1 (5 bases). CDR3 length equals 14 residues. Deletions cut 6 bases from V and 0 bases from J, with 11 bases between. From germline, CDR1 is MDHEN and CDR2 SYDVKM. The CDR3, as DNA: TGTGCCAGCAGGGGGGGAGGACTGAACACTGAAGCTTTCTTT. This sequence encodes CASRGGGLNTEAFF. Supplemented by reference TRBV28 and TRBJ1-1, the full variable domain reads DVKVTQSSRYLVKRTGEKVFLECVQDMDHENMFWYRQDPGLGLRLIYFSYDVKMKEKGDIPEGYSVSREKKERFSLILESASTNQTSMYLCASRGGGLNTEAFFGQGTRLTVV.

This sequence joins TRBV28 and TRBJ2-5, with D possibly being TRBD1 or TRBD2 (5 bases each). The CDR3 extends over 17 amino acids. The germline V gene encodes CDR1 MDHEN and CDR2 SYDVKM. The V end was cut by 5 bases, the J end by 2 bases, with 21 bases between. The DNA of the CDR3 is TGTGCCAGCAGTCCCTTGGGGGACCTGAGGCCTCAAGAGACCCAGTACTTC. This sequence encodes CASSPLGDLRPQETQYF.

This sequence joins TRBV7-8 and TRBJ2-7; 10 bases map to TRBD2. The J segment lost 2 bases and the V segment lost 5 bases, leaving 3 bases of the junction unmatched. This CDR3 is 14 amino acids long. CDR1 is SGHVS and CDR2 is FQNEAQ in the germline V gene. The CDR3 nucleotides are TGTGCCAGCAGCCAAGGGACTAGCGCCTACGAGCAGTACTTC. Residues: CASSQGTSAYEQYF. The full variable domain, its missing parts supplied by reference TRBV7-8 and TRBJ2-7, is GAGVSQSPRYKVAKRGQDVALRCDPISGHVSLFWYQQALGQGPEFLTYFQNEAQLDKSGLPSDRFFAERPEGSVSTLKIQRTQQEDSAVYLCASSQGTSAYEQYFGPGTRLTVT.

This chain uses TRBV30 with TRBJ2-6; D not certain. The V gene lost 1 base and the J gene lost 0 bases, with 10 bases spanning the gap. The CDR3 length is 16 residues. Per the germline V gene, CDR1 is GTSNPN and CDR2 is SVGIG (reference sequence). CDR3 sequence: CAWSAYRISGANVLTF. The DNA of the CDR3 is TGTGCCTGGAGTGCCTATAGGATCTCTGGGGCCAACGTCCTGACTTTC.

The rearrangement uses TRBV29-1 and TRBJ1-2; tentatively, D is TRBD1 (5 bases). Germline V CDR1 and CDR2: SQVTM, ANQGSEA. V was pared by 4 bases and J by 4 bases, with 10 bases between. This CDR3 has 12 amino acids. The CDR3 DNA sequence: TGCAGCGTTGGGGACCCTTTCTATGGCTACACCTTC. Translation gives CSVGDPFYGYTF.

This clone was seen only once. V gene TRBV7-9 combines with J gene TRBJ2-5; 12 bases agree with TRBD2. The CDR3 extends over 18 amino acids. Germline CDR1 reads SEHNR; CDR2 reads FQNEAQ (reference sequence). The trim removed 3 bases at V and 2 bases at J, leaving 10 bases unmatched. The CDR3 protein is CASSFVLAGGRGQETQYF. CDR3 DNA sequence: TGTGCCAGCAGCTTCGTCCTAGCGGGAGGGCGGGGTCAAGAGACCCAGTACTTC.

This rearrangement joins TRBV5-4 to TRBJ1-4, with D unclear. The CDR3 runs to 14 residues. Germline V gene lookup returns CDR1 SGHNT and CDR2 YYREEE (reference sequence). V lost 4 bases to trimming and J lost 6 bases, with 13 bases between them. The CDR3 nucleotides read TGTGCCAGCAGCCCCGGCCCCCCTCATGAAAAACTGTTTTTT. This gives the protein CASSPGPPHEKLFF.

The chain joins TRBV19 to TRBJ1-1; 7 nucleotides match TRBD1. This CDR3 spans 20 amino acids. The ends lost 1 base at V and 0 bases at J; junction bases unmatched: 17. Germline loops: CDR1 LNHDA, CDR2 SQIVND (reference sequence). DNA for the CDR3: TGTGCCAGTAGTATAGGGGACCCCGGTGGGACAGTGCGCATGAACACTGAAGCTTTCTTT. Translation: CASSIGDPGGTVRMNTEAFF.

The chain couples TRBV19 to TRBJ2-1, with D possibly matching TRBD2 (5 bases). V was cut by 1 base and J by 0 bases, with 10 bases left in between. CDR1 is LNHDA, CDR2 SQIVND, per germline (reference sequence). CDR3 length equals 16 residues. The CDR3 bases are TGTGCCAGTAGTATAGTGAAGCGGATCTCCTACAATGAGCAGTTCTTC. Amino acids: CASSIVKRISYNEQFF.

The chain uses TRBV6-6 and TRBJ2-5; D not resolved. Trimming shortened V by 6 bases and J by 5 bases, and 10 bases separated the two germline ends. The germline gives CDR1 MNHNY, CDR2 SVGAGI (reference sequence). The CDR3 length is 12 residues. The CDR3 loop reads CASSPTGETQYF. CDR3 in DNA: TGTGCCAGCAGCCCCACCGGTGAGACCCAGTACTTC.

V usage is TRBV28 and J usage is TRBJ2-6; 8 nucleotides align to TRBD1. The length of the CDR3 is 15 residues. J lost 4 bases, V lost 6 bases, and 5 bases had no gene match. CDR1 and CDR2 from the germline V gene are MDHEN and SYDVKM. CDR3 amino acids: CASRGQGTGANVLTF. The DNA for the CDR3 is TGTGCCAGCAGAGGACAGGGAACCGGGGCCAACGTCCTGACTTTC.

V and J are TRBV10-3 and TRBJ2-7; the match to TRBD2 covers 7 bases. With V trimmed by 0 bases and J by 2 bases, 4 bases remained unmatched. Germline values: CDR1 ENHRY, CDR2 SYGVKD. The CDR3 spans 15 residues. In DNA, the CDR3 is TGTGCCATCAGTGAGTCTGGGACTATCCCCTACGAGCAGTACTTC. Translation gives CAISESGTIPYEQYF.

The chain combines TRBV19 with TRBJ1-6; the D gene is possibly TRBD1 (5 bases). The germline V and J ends were trimmed by 5 bases and 7 bases, with 15 bases remaining between them. The germline V gene encodes CDR1 LNHDA and CDR2 SQIVND (reference sequence). This CDR3 has 15 residues. Here the CDR3 reads CASSPSGTGNSPLHF. The DNA of the CDR3 is TGTGCCAGTAGTCCTTCCGGGACGGGGAATTCACCCCTCCACTTT.

This chain uses TRBV28 with TRBJ2-7, with 8 nucleotides matching TRBD1. The CDR3 is made up of 18 amino acids. Germline-derived CDR1 and CDR2 are MDHEN and SYDVKM. V lost 5 bases and J lost 1; bases outside the gene matches: 16. CDR3 bases: TGTGCCAGCAGTCGGACAGGGACGCTTTTCGGAAAGTCCTACGAGCAGTACTTC. It yields the protein CASSRTGTLFGKSYEQYF.

This clone has a single count. V is TRBV15 and J is TRBJ2-1; D remains unclear. Trimming removed 3 bases at V and 6 bases at J, with 9 bases between. The CDR3 sequence is 13 residues long. Germline V gene lookup returns CDR1 LNHNV and CDR2 YYDKDF (reference sequence). The CDR3 nucleotides read TGTGCCACCAGCAGGGTACCGGGCAATGAGCAGTTCTTC. Amino acids: CATSRVPGNEQFF.

This CDR3 reads CASSPDGQGGRTEAFF. DNA for the CDR3: TGCGCCAGCAGCCCAGATGGACAGGGGGGTCGAACTGAAGCTTTCTTT. V and J are TRBV5-1 and TRBJ1-1, with 10 bases that match TRBD1. The junction had 11 bases not matched to a gene; V was cut back by 4 bases and J by 5 bases. CDR3 length equals 16 residues. Germline V gives CDR1 SGHRS, CDR2 YFSETQ.

V is TRBV4-2 and J is TRBJ1-3; 7 bases line up with TRBD1. This CDR3 has 17 amino acids. The junction had 8 bases not matched to a gene; V was cut back by 0 bases and J by 3 bases. In germline, CDR1 is LGHNA, CDR2 YNFKEQ. CDR3 residues: CASSQDRVGGVGNTIYF. As DNA, the CDR3 is TGTGCCAGCAGCCAAGATCGTGTAGGGGGCGTTGGAAACACCATATATTTT.

The chain is built from TRBV28 and TRBJ1-3; 8 bases align to TRBD1. The germline CDR1 and CDR2 sequences are MDHEN and SYDVKM. The junction had 11 bases not matched to a gene; V was cut back by 6 bases and J by 4 bases. The CDR3 runs to 16 residues. The CDR3 region is CASSRTGINHGNTIYF. CDR3 in DNA: TGTGCCAGCAGCCGGACAGGGATCAATCACGGAAACACCATATATTTT.

The V call is TRBV9, the J call TRBJ2-1, with unresolved D. The CDR3 is 11 residues long. Germline V gene lookup returns CDR1 SGDLS and CDR2 YYNGEE. Trimming left V 3 bases short and J 9 bases short, with 7 bases between. The DNA for the CDR3 is TGTGCCAGCAGCGCCGGCGCTGAGCAGTTCTTC. It translates to CASSAGAEQFF.

The rearrangement uses TRBV5-1 and TRBJ2-7, with D possibly TRBD2 on 6 matching bases. Trimming removed 0 bases at V and 5 bases at J, with 15 bases between. Germline lookup yields CDR1 SGHRS and CDR2 YFSETQ. This CDR3 comprises 15 residues. The CDR3 loop is CASSLGRGLADEQYF. The CDR3 DNA is TGCGCCAGCAGCTTGGGTCGGGGCTTAGCGGACGAGCAGTACTTC.

The chain links TRBV5-1 to TRBJ1-3; D is possibly TRBD1 (5 bases). The CDR3 is 19 amino acids. Deletions cut 2 bases from V and 0 bases from J, with 21 bases between. The germline V gene has CDR1 SGHRS and CDR2 YFSETQ. This CDR3 is CASSFQPGPVKISGNTIYF. Written as DNA, the CDR3 is TGCGCCAGCAGCTTCCAACCGGGACCGGTAAAGATCTCTGGAAACACCATATATTTT.

A few counts support this clone. The DNA for the CDR3 is TGTGCCAGCAGTACTAGCGTCCCCTACGAGCAGTACTTC. Protein sequence: CASSTSVPYEQYF. The chain joins TRBV28 to TRBJ2-7; 7 positions match TRBD2. Losses at the gene ends were 5 bases for V and 2 bases for J; bases not matched to a gene: 3. CDR3 length equals 13 residues. Germline V lookup: CDR1 MDHEN, CDR2 SYDVKM.

The chain couples TRBV5-1 to TRBJ2-2; weak D call: TRBD2 (5 bases). Germline V CDR1 and CDR2: SGHRS, YFSETQ. The V end lost 5 bases, the J end lost 0 bases, and 14 bases lay between the germline ends. The CDR3 is made up of 16 amino acids. CDR3 in amino acids: CASRIVRVSNTGELFF. In DNA form, the CDR3 reads TGCGCCAGCAGAATAGTGCGGGTCTCGAACACCGGGGAGCTGTTTTTT. The whole variable domain, filled in from reference TRBV5-1 and TRBJ2-2, reads KAGVTQTPRYLIKTRGQQVTLSCSPISGHRSVSWYQQTPGQGLQFLFEYFSETQRNKGNFPGRFSGRQFSNSRSEMNVSTLELGDSALYLCASRIVRVSNTGELFFGEGSRLTVL.

The rearrangement uses TRBV28 and TRBJ2-5, with D unclear. The germline V and J ends were trimmed by 8 bases and 0 bases, with 16 bases remaining between them. Per germline, CDR1 MDHEN and CDR2 SYDVKM. The CDR3 sequence is 15 residues long. The CDR3 DNA reads TGTGCCAGCGGTGAACACCGGATTTACCAAGAGACCCAGTACTTC. It yields the protein CASGEHRIYQETQYF.

This chain connects TRBV6-6 to TRBJ1-2, with a possible D match to TRBD1 (5 bases). Trimming took off 6 bases at V and 5 bases at J, with 19 bases between the two ends. The CDR3 runs 15 residues. Germline lookup yields CDR1 MNHNY and CDR2 SVGAGI (reference sequence). CDR3 loop: CASRLLGGGEYGYTF. CDR3 nucleotides: TGTGCCAGCAGATTACTCGGGGGAGGGGAGTATGGCTACACCTTC.